The T cell receptor beta chain described here comes from a study of blood T cell repertoires in COVID-19. Overall study context: Sources were T cells, B-cell-depleted T cells, or PBMCs; the material itself was cDNA or gDNA.

TCRdb's table, derived via immunoSEQ multiplex PCR, lists solely in-frame clones and lacks some. The table includes about 140,000 clones, just under 85% detected once. Germline lookup yields CDR1 SGHTA and CDR2 FQGNSA. The CDR3 is 12 amino acids. As for this clone: At one boundary the junction diverges from the germline segment, which might be a read error.

Everyone who took part was 18 to 89 years old, and they came from 24 US areas. V is TRBV7-2 and J is TRBJ1-2; 7 bases line up with TRBD1. Sequenced material: PBMCs or T cells enriched from blood (not recorded which). The clonotype was recovered from a woman aged 45-65 years with acute COVID-19. This CDR3 reads CASSNWDSARSF. The CDR3, as DNA: TGTGCCAGCAGCAATTGGGACAGCGCCCGATCCTTC.